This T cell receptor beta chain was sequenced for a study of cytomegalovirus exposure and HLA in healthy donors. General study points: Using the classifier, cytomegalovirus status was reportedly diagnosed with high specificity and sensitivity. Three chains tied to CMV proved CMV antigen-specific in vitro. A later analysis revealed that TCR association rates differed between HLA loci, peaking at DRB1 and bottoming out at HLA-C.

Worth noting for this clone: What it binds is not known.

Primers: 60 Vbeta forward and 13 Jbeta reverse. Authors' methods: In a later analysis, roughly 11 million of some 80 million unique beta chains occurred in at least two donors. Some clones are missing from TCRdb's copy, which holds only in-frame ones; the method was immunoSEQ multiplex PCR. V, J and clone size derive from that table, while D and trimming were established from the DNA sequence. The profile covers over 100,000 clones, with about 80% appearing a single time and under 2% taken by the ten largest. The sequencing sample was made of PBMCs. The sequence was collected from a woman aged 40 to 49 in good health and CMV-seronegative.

Here the CDR3 reads CASGGGLAKGQYF. In DNA, the CDR3 is TGTGCCTCAGGGGGAGGACTAGCGAAGGGCCAGTACTTC. The chain carries TRBV6-5 and TRBJ2-5; 9 bases match TRBD2. Germline CDR1 reads MNHEY; CDR2 reads SVGAGI. The V and J ends lost 11 bases and 10 bases, in that order; junction bases with no gene match: 14. CDR3 length: 13 residues.